What follows are 2 T cell receptor beta chains derived from one specimen sequenced in a study of cytomegalovirus exposure and HLA in healthy donors. The study ran its PCR with 60 Vbeta and 13 Jbeta primers. TCRdb's table, derived via immunoSEQ multiplex PCR, lists solely in-frame clones and lacks some. This table has 210,000 or so clones, roughly 85% appearing once. The sample taken for sequencing was PBMCs. These receptors were obtained from a girl aged 2 to 9 in good health and CMV-seronegative.

J is TRBJ1-2 and V is TRBV6-1; D ambiguous. Germline lookup yields CDR1 MNHNS and CDR2 SASEGT. The CDR3 contains 13 residues. V lost 6 bases and J lost 4, with 12 bases in between. CDR3 residues: CASSLGGSYGYTF. The DNA of the CDR3 is TGTGCCAGCAGCCTCGGAGGGAGCTATGGCTACACCTTC.

This chain connects TRBV2 to TRBJ2-7; possible D gene TRBD1, 5 bases. Trimming cost V 0 bases and J 7 bases, with 10 bases left between them. Germline V gene data show CDR1 as SNHLY and CDR2 as FYNNEI. The CDR3 totals 13 residues. CDR3 sequence (DNA): TGTGCCAGCAGTGAAGCCCAGGGCCTTGAGCAGTACTTC. It is translated as CASSEAQGLEQYF. Supplemented by reference TRBV2 and TRBJ2-7, the full variable domain reads EPEVTQTPSHQVTQMGQEVILRCVPISNHLYFYWYRQILGQKVEFLVSFYNNEISEKSEIFDDQFSVERPDGSNFTLKIRSTKLEDSAMYFCASSEAQGLEQYFGPGTRLTVT.